The sequence of this T cell receptor (beta chain) was determined in a study of OX40 agonist ivuxolimab in advanced cancers. About the study as a whole: The costimulatory receptor OX40 (CD134) was targeted by ivuxolimab, a fully human IgG2 agonistic monoclonal antibody. Patients were allowed to have had prior anti-PD-1, anti-PD-L1 or anti-CTLA-4 therapy, and more than 35% of the dose-escalation patients had been treated with checkpoint inhibitors. Among the roughly 54 dose-escalation patients, around 19 had hepatocellular carcinoma, around 15 melanoma, 9 renal cell carcinoma and 9 head and neck cancer. Peripheral TCRbeta sequencing aimed to test whether ivuxolimab altered TCR sequence diversity and caused clonal T-cell expansion. The paper covers the monotherapy dose-escalation part of the phase I ivuxolimab trial, which included N ≈ 57 patients. Three dose-escalation patients achieved partial responses, one with hepatocellular carcinoma and two with cutaneous melanoma. Intravenous ivuxolimab was administered to patients every 2 weeks at six dose levels: 0.01, 0.1, 0.3, 1.5, 3 and 10 mg/kg. In the dose-escalation cohort, roughly 82% of patients were male, and the mean age was 60 years with a range of roughly 23 to 90. Study-level results and caveats: Partial responders in the 0.1-3.0 mg/kg groups had among the lowest normalized peripheral clonal expansion, especially among CD8+ T cells. Low levels of normalized T-cell clonal expansion were also seen in some patients who did not respond. After ivuxolimab, expanded clones were on average more numerous among CD8+ T cells than among CD4+ T cells. Clonal expansion of both CD4+ and CD8+ blood T cells was observed from baseline to week 6 at doses 0.1 to 3.0 mg/kg. The antigen specificity of the clonally expanded peripheral T cells was not determined.

Genomic DNA was isolated from the sorted cells so that the TCRbeta CDR3 region could be sequenced. The immunoSEQ Assay was used for sequencing of TCRbeta CDR3 regions. In TCRdb, the immuneACCESS table is reduced to in-frame sequences with V and J assigned. These tables do not hold every clone; where another copy was compared, an unresolved V gene accounts for under half, and the others remain unexplained. The sample table contains tens of thousands of clones; only one count was recorded for 65% to 90% of them. In total, the top ten clones hold around 0.6% of the sample. The trial excluded patients who had a history of autoimmune disease or were on systemic immunosuppression. Peripheral blood for TCR sequencing was collected from all dose cohorts at baseline, on cycle 4 day 1, and on cycle 7 day 1. The samples were taken from a phase I, first-in-human, multicenter, open-label dose-escalation trial of ivuxolimab. The trial enrolled adults with locally advanced or metastatic head and neck squamous cell, hepatocellular, melanoma or renal cell carcinoma. CD4+ and CD8+ T cells were sorted separately from peripheral blood before TCR sequencing.

Germline trimming: 2 bases from V, 4 bases from J; junction bases outside gene matches: 4. Reading the germline V gene gives CDR1 SGHRS and CDR2 YFSETQ. Reading from cysteine to phenylalanine, the CDR3 counts 14 amino acids. The DNA shown is the 42-base CDR3, in frame from base 1. Concerning this clone: What this receptor recognizes is not known. No much larger clone exists at a distance of one base, and base qualities are not known.

The origin of this receptor is an adult with an advanced solid tumor such as melanoma, head and neck, liver or kidney cancer. The starting material was CD4+ or CD8+ T cells sorted from blood, obtained in a trial of the OX40 agonist ivuxolimab. The rearrangement combines TRBV5-1 with TRBJ1-1; TRBD1 fits 8 bases in the junction. The CDR3 region reads CASSFNTGGTEAFF. The bases are TGCGCCAGCAGCTTTAATACAGGGGGCACTGAAGCTTTCTTT.